This T cell receptor beta chain was sequenced during a study of T cells of healthy individuals. TCRdb itself ran the 5' RACE reads through MiXCR, one entry per CDR3 protein. The repertoire holds about 53,000 distinct CDR3 sequences, with roughly 14% as singletons. The CDR3 is made up of 16 amino acids. V dropped 4 bases and J dropped 5; count of bases not matched to a gene: 11. Germline values: CDR1 ENHRY, CDR2 SYGVKD. Comment on this clonotype: Since a much larger clone is just one base distant, this may be a read error.

V is TRBV10-3 and J is TRBJ2-3, with 8 bases aligning to TRBD2. The sequence was collected from a human donor in good health. The CDR3 region is CAISGPSGWAVDTQYF. CDR3 in DNA: TGTGCCATCAGTGGTCCTAGCGGGTGGGCCGTAGATACGCAGTATTTT.